The rows below give T cell receptor beta chains drawn from one sample of a study of control samples from healthy donors and cancer patients. Sequencing was performed with immunoSEQ multiplex PCR; in TCRdb, only in-frame clones are kept and a portion is missing. This table has under 450,000 clones, approximately 92% appearing once. Sequenced: PBMCs. Receptor source: a man aged 35 to 55 with head and neck cancer. Both conserved end residues are part of each CDR3. D genes are given only for firm matches. Size is omitted from some rows. Given values are once, few, many or a class for expanded clones.

clone_size d_call j_call v_call cdr3_aa cdr3_nt
. TRBD1 TRBJ2-1 TRBV11-2 CASSLGDSPRYNEQFF TGTGCCAGCAGCTTAGGGGACAGTCCGCGCTACAATGAGCAGTTCTTC
. . TRBJ1-1 TRBV6-5 CASSYSRRNTEAFF TGTGCCAGCAGTTACTCGAGGAGAAACACTGAAGCTTTCTTT
. . TRBJ2-7 TRBV9 CASSLDGWEQYF TGTGCCAGCAGCCTAGATGGATGGGAGCAGTACTTC
. . TRBJ2-3 TRBV3-1/TRBV3-2 CASSPTSTDTQYF TGTGCCAGCAGCCCCACGAGCACAGATACGCAGTATTTT
few . TRBJ1-2 TRBV5-6 CASSFLGDNYGYTF TGTGCCAGCAGCTTCCTAGGGGATAACTATGGCTACACCTTC
. TRBD1 TRBJ2-5 TRBV24-1 CATSDWGFRTGEETQYF TGTGCCACCAGTGATTGGGGGTTCCGGACAGGGGAAGAGACCCAGTACTTC
. . TRBJ2-5 TRBV3-1/TRBV3-2 CASSQDLRGGETQYF TGTGCCAGCAGCCAAGATCTCAGGGGAGGGGAGACCCAGTACTTC
. . TRBJ2-3 TRBV2 CASSEDLVALLGGTQYF TGTGCCAGCAGTGAAGATCTTGTTGCACTTCTGGGTGGTACGCAGTATTTT
few . TRBJ2-7 TRBV27 CASSLWGPFYEQYF TGTGCCAGCAGTTTATGGGGGCCCTTTTACGAGCAGTACTTC
. . TRBJ2-7 TRBV30 CAWTPKRSGYEQYF TGTGCCTGGACTCCTAAGAGATCCGGCTACGAGCAGTACTTC
. TRBD1 TRBJ2-3 TRBV28 CASSPGTGAQYF TGTGCCAGCAGTCCCGGGACAGGAGCGCAGTATTTT
. . TRBJ1-5 TRBV6-1 CASSERIGGPQHF TGTGCCAGCAGTGAACGGATAGGCGGGCCCCAGCATTTT
once . TRBJ2-3 TRBV6-5 CASSSTTQTGPDTQYF TGTGCCAGCAGTTCGACTACACAGACCGGTCCAGATACGCAGTATTTT
. . TRBJ2-6 TRBV5-1 CASSFSPLGGLGANVLTF TGCGCCAGCAGCTTTTCCCCCCTCGGGGGGCTTGGGGCCAACGTCCTGACTTTC
. . TRBJ2-7 TRBV28 CASSSPQATYF TGTGCCAGCAGTAGCCCGCAGGCTACGTACTTC
. . TRBJ1-4 TRBV5-5 CASSPVSTGFNEKLFF TGTGCCAGCAGCCCCGTGTCCACAGGTTTTAATGAAAAACTGTTTTTT
. . TRBJ1-1 TRBV10-1 CASSEEGTVNTEAFF TGCGCCAGCAGTGAGGAGGGGACGGTGAACACTGAAGCTTTCTTT
. TRBD2 TRBJ2-1 TRBV6-6 CASSSSGRFVGEQFF TGTGCCAGCAGCTCTAGCGGGAGGTTCGTTGGTGAGCAGTTCTTC
. . TRBJ2-3 TRBV6-5 CASSYEGRASTDTQYF TGTGCCAGCAGTTACGAGGGAAGGGCTAGCACAGATACGCAGTATTTT
. . TRBJ1-1 TRBV6-5 CASSYRRDLIYTEAFF TGTGCCAGCAGTTACCGGCGGGACTTGATATACACTGAAGCTTTCTTT
. TRBD1 TRBJ1-6 TRBV9 CASSVGTVNSPLHF TGTGCCAGCAGCGTCGGGACAGTTAATTCACCCCTCCACTTT
. . TRBJ1-2 TRBV30 CAWSVRGGVGYGYTF TGTGCCTGGAGTGTACGGGGCGGTGTCGGGTATGGCTACACCTTC
. TRBD1 TRBJ1-4 TRBV3-1/TRBV3-2 CASSQGPTGVEKLFF TGTGCCAGCAGCCAAGGCCCGACAGGGGTTGAAAAACTGTTTTTT
. . TRBJ1-1 TRBV7-8 CASSLVRSLNTEAFF TGTGCCAGCAGCTTAGTGAGGTCATTGAACACTGAAGCTTTCTTT
. . TRBJ1-2 TRBV28 CASSLHIFNYGYTF TGTGCCAGCAGTTTGCACATCTTCAACTATGGCTACACCTTC
once TRBD1 TRBJ1-2 TRBV5-5 CASSSRGQQAYGYTF TGTGCCAGCAGCTCCCGGGGACAGCAGGCCTATGGCTACACCTTC
. . TRBJ1-4 TRBV18 CASSLSVGETNEKLFF TGTGCCAGCTCACTCTCCGTTGGTGAAACGAATGAAAAACTGTTTTTT
. TRBD2 TRBJ2-5 TRBV5-1 CASSLLGLAGGQETQYF TGCGCCAGCAGCCTCCTGGGACTAGCGGGGGGACAAGAGACCCAGTACTTC
once . TRBJ2-7 TRBV19 CASSKASHYEQYF TGTGCCAGTAGTAAGGCATCGCACTACGAGCAGTACTTC
. . TRBJ2-1 TRBV15 CATSRGGARGYNEQFF TGTGCCACCAGCAGAGGCGGGGCCAGGGGCTACAATGAGCAGTTCTTC
. . TRBJ1-1 TRBV4-1 CASSHPEAGRMYSDTEAFF TGCGCCAGCAGCCACCCTGAGGCAGGGAGGATGTATTCGGACACTGAAGCTTTCTTT
. TRBD2 TRBJ2-1 TRBV9 CASSGPGLNNEQFF TGTGCCAGCAGCGGGCCGGGACTAAACAATGAGCAGTTCTTC
. TRBD2 TRBJ2-1 TRBV28 CASSETPGTSGYNEQFF TGTGCCAGCAGCGAAACCCCCGGGACTAGCGGATACAATGAGCAGTTCTTC
. . TRBJ2-7 TRBV3-1/TRBV3-2 CASSPRGQGGETYEQYF TGTGCCAGCAGCCCCAGAGGCCAGGGCGGGGAGACCTACGAGCAGTACTTC
. . TRBJ2-3 TRBV6-4 CASSDSNLGTDTQYF TGTGCCAGCAGTGACTCGAATCTCGGCACAGATACGCAGTATTTT
once TRBD1 TRBJ2-5 TRBV4-3 CASSQAPDRFFEETQYF TGCGCCAGCAGCCAAGCCCCGGACAGGTTCTTCGAGGAGACCCAGTACTTC
. . TRBJ2-1 TRBV21-1 CATSKFGYNEQFF TGTGCCACCAGCAAATTCGGCTACAATGAGCAGTTCTTC
. . TRBJ2-7 TRBV10-1 CASQGYEQYF TGCGCCAGCCAGGGCTACGAGCAGTACTTC
. . TRBJ2-7 TRBV3-1/TRBV3-2 CASSPSSAAEQYF TGTGCCAGCAGCCCGTCTAGCGCGGCCGAGCAGTACTTC
. . TRBJ2-3 TRBV6-6 CASSYREADTQYF TGTGCCAGCAGTTACCGCGAGGCAGATACGCAGTATTTT
. . TRBJ1-5 TRBV28 CASTIGYRSSNQPQHF TGTGCCAGCACCATCGGTTATAGGAGTAGCAATCAGCCCCAGCATTTT
. TRBD2 TRBJ2-2 TRBV9 CASSVGGGAVTGELFF TGTGCCAGCAGCGTCGGCGGGGGGGCTGTCACCGGGGAGCTGTTTTTT
. . TRBJ1-2 TRBV10-3 CAISESDDGGYTF TGTGCCATCAGTGAGTCGGATGACGGTGGCTACACCTTC
. . TRBJ2-7 TRBV19 CASSFGASSYEQYF TGTGCCAGTAGTTTCGGGGCCTCCTCCTACGAGCAGTACTTC
. TRBD1 TRBJ2-1 TRBV10-1 CASSGPPGQGSDEQFF TGCGCCAGCAGTGGACCTCCCGGACAGGGATCGGATGAGCAGTTCTTC
. . TRBJ2-5 TRBV24-1 CAIRLRASKPQETQYF TGTGCCATTCGACTACGCGCTTCCAAACCCCAAGAGACCCAGTACTTC
. . TRBJ1-1 TRBV7-8 CASSLSVAGGGTEAFF TGTGCCAGCAGCTTATCGGTGGCGGGGGGAGGGACTGAAGCTTTCTTT
. TRBD1 TRBJ2-1 TRBV28 CASSFQLGTAYNEQFF TGTGCCAGCAGTTTTCAGTTAGGGACAGCCTACAATGAGCAGTTCTTC
few . TRBJ1-2 TRBV18 CASSPLTGPDNYGYTF TGTGCCAGCTCACCATTAACGGGGCCTGATAACTATGGCTACACCTTC